These T cell receptor beta chains were read from a single sample in a study of technical replicates of blood from a few donors. Profiling relied on immunoSEQ multiplex PCR, and the TCRdb table lists in-frame clones only, not all of them. Of 70,000 or so clones in the sample, under 99% were seen once. Sequencing input: T cells isolated from PBMCs. The source of these receptors is a human donor in good health. CDR3s leave out the opening cysteine and the closing phenylalanine or tryptophan. Not every row has a clone size; where given, it reads once, few, many or a size class.

V: TRBV12-5; size: .; J: TRBJ1-1; CDR3: ASGLDRGHAF
V: TRBV7-2; size: .; J: TRBJ1-5; CDR3: ASSGQIDNQPQH
V: TRBV10-1; size: .; J: TRBJ2-7; CDR3: ASHINRIPYEQY
V: TRBV29-1; size: .; J: TRBJ1-5; CDR3: SVEVQGQPQH
V: TRBV28; size: .; J: TRBJ2-3; CDR3: ASSTIFRRDTGRDTQY
V: TRBV5-1; size: once; J: TRBJ2-7; CDR3: ASINGYEQY
V: TRBV27; size: .; J: TRBJ2-7; CDR3: ASSKPGTGYYEQY
V: TRBV27; size: .; J: TRBJ2-7; CDR3: ASSWTSGTFYEQY
V: TRBV4-1; size: .; J: TRBJ1-1; CDR3: ASSQGGMGEAF
V: TRBV7-2; size: .; J: TRBJ2-2; CDR3: ASSFLSGRAANTGELF
V: TRBV7-2; size: .; J: TRBJ2-1; CDR3: ASSLNGQGAHNEQF
V: TRBV27; size: .; J: TRBJ1-2; CDR3: ASWGGVLQHGYT
V: TRBV12-5; size: .; J: TRBJ1-5; CDR3: ASGGQVRQPQH
V: TRBV6-5; size: .; J: TRBJ2-1; CDR3: ASGGSGVNEQF
V: TRBV29-1; size: .; J: TRBJ2-7; CDR3: SVGGLSYEQY
V: TRBV6-1; size: .; J: TRBJ2-7; CDR3: ASSEAWTVSYEQY
V: TRBV4-1; size: once; J: TRBJ2-1; CDR3: ASSEVAPLNEQF
V: TRBV7-2; size: .; J: TRBJ1-2; CDR3: ASSLPEQGQGGYT
V: TRBV7-8; size: .; J: TRBJ2-3; CDR3: ASSFLETDTQY
V: TRBV25-1; size: .; J: TRBJ2-1; CDR3: ASKLRSEQF
V: TRBV4-2; size: once; J: TRBJ1-5; CDR3: ASSQRTDPPGEGLHQPQH
V: TRBV15; size: .; J: TRBJ2-7; CDR3: ATSSDKYYEQY
V: TRBV4-1; size: .; J: TRBJ1-4; CDR3: ASSPTGADEKLF